This T cell receptor (beta chain) was sequenced in a study of T cells in Graves' hyperthyroidism and ophthalmopathy. Whole-study findings and limits: Prediction of ophthalmopathy progression came a median around 6 months pre-onset.

As regards this clonotype: As yet, its antigen is unknown.

Exclusion of a patient resulted from uncontrolled infection, other autoimmune disease, pregnancy or lactation. Each diagnosis drew on symptoms, thyroxine, TRAb, thyroid ultrasound and orbital computed tomography findings. Researchers took RNA transcripts and amplified the TCR beta CDR3 regions from them. A set of HTBI primers served as the primers for a first-round RT-PCR of the TCR CDR3. TCRdb passed the multiplex PCR reads through MiXCR, listing each CDR3 protein once. This sample has more than 500,000 distinct CDR3 sequences, with roughly 45% found just once. Germline lookup yields CDR1 SQVTM and CDR2 ANQGSEA. With 4 bases clipped from V and 1 base from J, the junction kept 17 bases outside the gene matches. There are 18 residues in the CDR3.

V usage is TRBV29-1 and J usage is TRBJ2-7; 9 nucleotides align to TRBD1. This TCR was sampled from an adult woman with Graves' disease, either hyperthyroidism or ophthalmopathy (not recorded which). Sequenced material: peripheral blood or thyroid tissue (not recorded which). The CDR3: CSVGSFESWDRASYEQYF. CDR3 DNA: TGCAGCGTTGGAAGTTTCGAATCTTGGGACAGGGCGTCCTACGAGCAGTACTTC.